One sample yielded the 21 T cell receptor beta chains listed below, sequenced in a study of technical replicates of blood from a handful of donors. Sequencing used immunoSEQ multiplex PCR; TCRdb keeps in-frame clones, though not all of them. The table includes about 80,000 clones, about 93% detected once. Sequencing input: T cells isolated from PBMCs. These receptors all come from a human donor in good health.

Only one count was recorded for this clone. The V and J genes are TRBV2 and TRBJ2-2; 8 bases are shared with TRBD2. V dropped 3 bases and J dropped 0; count of bases not matched to a gene: 6. The CDR3 is made up of 17 amino acids. The germline CDR1 and CDR2 sequences are SNHLY and FYNNEI. The CDR3 DNA reads TGTGCCAGCAGTGAGAGTAGCGGGGACGCGAACACCGGGGAGCTGTTTTTT. Protein sequence: CASSESSGDANTGELFF. The full variable domain, rest sourced from reference TRBV2 and TRBJ2-2, is EPEVTQTPSHQVTQMGQEVILRCVPISNHLYFYWYRQILGQKVEFLVSFYNNEISEKSEIFDDQFSVERPDGSNFTLKIRSTKLEDSAMYFCASSESSGDANTGELFFGEGSRLTVL.

This chain joins TRBV29-1 and TRBJ2-7; 9 bases map to TRBD2. Trimming removed 7 bases from V and 2 bases from J; junction bases left unmatched: 6. CDR3 size: 13 residues. CDR1 and CDR2 (germline): SQVTM, ANQGSEA. The DNA of the CDR3 is TGCAGCGCCCAAGGGACTAGCCCCTACGAGCAGTACTTC. Translation gives CSAQGTSPYEQYF.

The rearrangement links TRBV6-5 to TRBJ1-4; no firm D call. Trimming stripped 5 bases from V and 7 bases from J, with 17 bases between. Germline CDR1 MNHEY, CDR2 SVGAGI. The CDR3 is 15 residues long. This CDR3 is CASSVNPAPLEKLFF. As DNA, the CDR3 is TGTGCCAGCAGTGTTAACCCCGCGCCCCTTGAAAAACTGTTTTTT.

The V call is TRBV6-5, the J call TRBJ1-2; 9 bases fit TRBD1. V was clipped by 6 bases and J by 6 bases; unmatched bases: 11. Germline V lookup: CDR1 MNHEY, CDR2 SVGAGI. There are 15 residues in the CDR3. CDR3 DNA sequence: TGTGCCAGCAGCCGAGGGTTCACAGGGGGCGATGGCTACACCTTC. Translated, it gives CASSRGFTGGDGYTF.

J is TRBJ2-1 and V is TRBV10-1; weak D call: TRBD1 (6 bases). Trimming stripped 8 bases from V and 1 base from J, with 9 bases between. The CDR3 contains 13 residues. Per the germline V gene, CDR1 is WNHNN and CDR2 is SYGVQD (reference sequence). The CDR3 DNA sequence: TGCGCCAGCCGGGACACGTCCTACAATGAGCAGTTCTTC. Its translation: CASRDTSYNEQFF.

The V call is TRBV18, the J call TRBJ2-7; TRBD2 matches at 10 bases. Unmatched junction bases numbered 8, after V lost 6 bases and J lost 0 bases. This CDR3 is built from 16 residues. Per germline, CDR1 KGHSH and CDR2 LQKENI. CDR3 sequence: CASSPSSGRGSYEQYF. The CDR3 DNA sequence: TGTGCCAGCTCGCCGTCCAGCGGGAGGGGCTCCTACGAGCAGTACTTC.

The chain links TRBV7-2 to TRBJ2-5; 7 bases agree with TRBD1. Looked up from germline, CDR1 is SGHTA and CDR2 is FQGNSA. The CDR3 is made up of 15 amino acids. With 0 bases clipped from V and 5 bases from J, the junction kept 6 bases outside the gene matches. The CDR3 reads CASSLASGGRETQYF. The CDR3 DNA follows: TGTGCCAGCAGCTTAGCCTCAGGGGGTAGGGAGACCCAGTACTTC.

V gene TRBV2 combines with J gene TRBJ2-2; 8 bases are a match to TRBD2. The CDR3 is 17 residues long. Germline trimming cut 3 bases from V and 5 bases from J; bases unmatched to any gene: 11. Germline CDR1 is SNHLY and CDR2 is FYNNEI. The CDR3 here is CASSEETGGPYTGELFF. CDR3 nucleotides: TGTGCCAGCAGTGAGGAAACGGGAGGGCCTTATACCGGGGAGCTGTTTTTT. Supplemented by reference TRBV2 and TRBJ2-2, the full variable domain reads EPEVTQTPSHQVTQMGQEVILRCVPISNHLYFYWYRQILGQKVEFLVSFYNNEISEKSEIFDDQFSVERPDGSNFTLKIRSTKLEDSAMYFCASSEETGGPYTGELFFGEGSRLTVL.

The rearrangement links TRBV9 to TRBJ1-5, with D tentatively TRBD1 (6 bases). This CDR3 has 15 residues. Germline V CDR1 and CDR2: SGDLS, YYNGEE. Trimming stripped 0 bases from V and 7 bases from J, with 14 bases between. The CDR3 is CASSVGGGPSQPQHF. The CDR3 region has the DNA TGTGCCAGCAGCGTAGGGGGGGGCCCCAGCCAGCCCCAGCATTTT. Full variable domain (outside the CDR3, taken from reference TRBV9 and TRBJ1-5): DSGVTQTPKHLITATGQRVTLRCSPRSGDLSVYWYQQSLDQGLQFLIQYYNGEERAKGNILERFSAQQFPDLHSELNLSSLELGDSALYFCASSVGGGPSQPQHFGDGTRLSIL.

This clone was observed a single time. The J gene is TRBJ2-3, the V gene TRBV9, with 7 bases lining up with TRBD2. CDR1 is SGDLS, CDR2 YYNGEE, per germline. The CDR3 contains 14 residues. Trimming took 2 bases from V and 4 from J; bases not matched to a gene: 4. The CDR3 reads CASSVGGSSDTQYF. The DNA of the CDR3 is TGTGCCAGCAGCGTCGGCGGGAGCTCAGATACGCAGTATTTT.

This clone was seen a single time. This rearrangement joins TRBV7-6 to TRBJ2-1; D may be TRBD2 (5 bases). The CDR3 loop spans 15 amino acids. Looked up from germline, CDR1 is SGHVS and CDR2 is FNYEAQ. Trimming took off 1 base at V and 6 bases at J, with 13 bases between the two ends. CDR3 residues: CASSLGALALNEQFF. CDR3 in DNA: TGTGCCAGCAGCTTAGGGGCGCTAGCACTCAATGAGCAGTTCTTC.

The rearrangement uses TRBV11-2 and TRBJ2-7, with 7 bases that match TRBD1. Trimming at V came to 5 bases and at J to 6 bases, leaving 7 bases not matched to a gene. Per the germline V gene, CDR1 is SGHAT and CDR2 is FQNNGV. The CDR3 totals 13 residues. CDR3 protein: CASSVITGVEQYF. Here the CDR3 DNA reads TGTGCCAGCAGCGTCATCACAGGGGTCGAGCAGTACTTC.

V is TRBV7-3 and J is TRBJ2-1; D gene uncertain. Deletions cut 1 base from V and 6 bases from J, with 13 bases between. The CDR3 loop spans 15 amino acids. Germline lookup yields CDR1 SGHTA and CDR2 FQGTGA. This chain's CDR3 is CASSLISVGSNEQFF. The CDR3 DNA is TGTGCCAGCAGCTTAATTTCGGTGGGCAGCAATGAGCAGTTCTTC.

The table lists this clone with a count of one. This rearrangement joins TRBV7-9 to TRBJ2-7; D not certain. CDR3 length equals 16 residues. V lost 1 base and J lost 0, with 13 bases in between. Germline V gives CDR1 SEHNR, CDR2 FQNEAQ (reference sequence). CDR3 in amino acids: CASSLDNNWSSYEQYF. The CDR3, as DNA: TGTGCCAGCAGCTTAGATAATAACTGGTCCTCCTACGAGCAGTACTTC. Full variable domain (missing parts from reference TRBV7-9 and TRBJ2-7): DTGVSQNPRHKITKRGQNVTFRCDPISEHNRLYWYRQTLGQGPEFLTYFQNEAQLEKSRLLSDRFSAERPKGSFSTLEIQRTEQGDSAMYLCASSLDNNWSSYEQYFGPGTRLTVT.

The chain uses TRBV19 and TRBJ1-5; no clear D. There are 15 residues in the CDR3. Between the trimmed V and J ends, which lost 2 bases and 3 bases, there was a span of 11 bases. CDR1 and CDR2 from the germline V gene are LNHDA and SQIVND (reference sequence). This chain's CDR3 is CASSITVNTNQPQHF. Written as DNA, the CDR3 is TGTGCCAGTAGTATAACAGTTAATACCAATCAGCCCCAGCATTTT.

The V call is TRBV30, the J call TRBJ2-5, with TRBD2 as a possible D gene (6 bases). Germline lookup yields CDR1 GTSNPN and CDR2 SVGIG (reference sequence). V was pared by 0 bases and J by 4 bases, with 9 bases between. The CDR3 spans 13 residues. The CDR3 sequence is CAWSVWGGETQYF. CDR3 bases: TGTGCCTGGAGTGTATGGGGAGGAGAGACCCAGTACTTC.

V gene TRBV11-2 combines with J gene TRBJ2-3, with 8 positions matching TRBD2. CDR3 size: 16 residues. Per the germline V gene, CDR1 is SGHAT and CDR2 is FQNNGV. With V trimmed by 5 bases and J by 4 bases, 11 bases remained unmatched. This CDR3 reads CASSLSSGSIPDTQYF. The CDR3 bases are TGTGCCAGCAGCCTATCCAGCGGGAGTATCCCAGATACGCAGTATTTT.

This chain links TRBV5-4 with TRBJ1-1; D is unclear. The length of the CDR3 is 12 residues. The germline gives CDR1 SGHNT, CDR2 YYREEE (reference sequence). Trimming took 0 bases from V and 4 from J, leaving 4 bases between them. CDR3 sequence (DNA): TGTGCCAGCAGCTTGGACAGCACTGAAGCTTTCTTT. Its translation: CASSLDSTEAFF.

The rearrangement uses TRBV2 and TRBJ1-5; D ambiguous. With 8 bases removed from V and 0 bases from J, the gap between germline ends came to 20 bases. Germline CDR1 SNHLY, CDR2 FYNNEI. This CDR3 has 17 residues. For the CDR3, the DNA is TGTGCCAGCTGGGGAGGAACGGGATCGTATAGCAATCAGCCCCAGCATTTT. Encoded protein: CASWGGTGSYSNQPQHF.

This rearrangement joins TRBV30 to TRBJ2-7; 9 nucleotides agree with TRBD2. The CDR3 covers 15 residues. The junction had 12 bases not matched to a gene; V was cut back by 7 bases and J by 2 bases. CDR1 is GTSNPN and CDR2 is SVGIG in the germline V gene (reference sequence). The CDR3 DNA reads as TGTGCCTCCACAGATAGCGGGAGACCTCCCTACGAGCAGTACTTC. Its protein product is CASTDSGRPPYEQYF.

This rearrangement joins TRBV6-6 to TRBJ2-7; TRBD1 matches 10 bases. CDR3 length equals 15 residues. Germline V lookup: CDR1 MNHNY, CDR2 SVGAGI (reference sequence). The V segment lost 8 bases and the J segment 9 bases; nucleotides outside the gene matches: 16. The DNA for the CDR3 is TGTGCCAGCCTCCGCCAGAGGGACAGGGGACTCTCGCAGTACTTC. Translation gives CASLRQRDRGLSQYF.